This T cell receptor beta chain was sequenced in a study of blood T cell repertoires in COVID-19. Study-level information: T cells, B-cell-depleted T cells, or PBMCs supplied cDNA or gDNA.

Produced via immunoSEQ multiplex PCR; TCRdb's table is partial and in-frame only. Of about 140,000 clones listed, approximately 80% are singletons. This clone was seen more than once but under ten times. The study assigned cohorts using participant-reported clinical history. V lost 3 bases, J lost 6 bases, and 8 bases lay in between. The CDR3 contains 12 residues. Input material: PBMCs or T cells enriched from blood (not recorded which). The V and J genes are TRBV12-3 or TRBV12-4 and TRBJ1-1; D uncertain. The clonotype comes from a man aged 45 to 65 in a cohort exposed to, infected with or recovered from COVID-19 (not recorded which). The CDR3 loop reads CASSFLVAEAFF. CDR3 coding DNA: TGTGCCAGCAGTTTCCTAGTGGCTGAAGCTTTCTTT.